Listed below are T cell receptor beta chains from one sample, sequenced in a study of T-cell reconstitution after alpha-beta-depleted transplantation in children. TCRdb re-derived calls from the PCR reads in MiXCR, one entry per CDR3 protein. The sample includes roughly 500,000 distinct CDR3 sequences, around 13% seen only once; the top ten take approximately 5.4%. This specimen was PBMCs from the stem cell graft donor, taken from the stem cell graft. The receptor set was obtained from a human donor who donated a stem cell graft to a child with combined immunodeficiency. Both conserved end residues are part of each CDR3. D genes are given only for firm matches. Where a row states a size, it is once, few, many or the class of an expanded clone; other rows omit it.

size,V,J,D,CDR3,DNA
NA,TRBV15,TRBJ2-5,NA,CATRALGALGETQYF,TGTGCCACCAGAGCCCTCGGGGCTCTCGGAGAGACCCAGTACTTC
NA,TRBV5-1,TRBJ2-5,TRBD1,CASSPGPGQIRETQYF,TGCGCCAGCAGCCCCGGGCCGGGACAGATCCGAGAGACCCAGTACTTC
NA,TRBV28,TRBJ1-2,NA,CAIHGGLYGANYGYTF,TGTGCCATTCACGGGGGACTCTACGGGGCTAACTATGGCTACACCTTC
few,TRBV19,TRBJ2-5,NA,CASSMVGGLETQYF,TGTGCCAGTAGTATGGTGGGGGGGCTGGAGACCCAGTACTTC
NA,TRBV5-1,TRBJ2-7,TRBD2,CASSGGTSELYEQYF,TGCGCCAGCAGCGGCGGGACTAGCGAACTCTACGAGCAGTACTTC
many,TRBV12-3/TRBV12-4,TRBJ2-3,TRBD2,CASSLAGGVADTQYF,TGTGCCAGCAGTTTAGCGGGAGGGGTGGCAGATACGCAGTATTTT
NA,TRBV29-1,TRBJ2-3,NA,CSVERGAIDTQYF,TGCAGCGTTGAGAGGGGAGCAATAGATACGCAGTATTTT
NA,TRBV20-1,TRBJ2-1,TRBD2,CSGGGVAYNEQFF,TGCAGTGGTGGGGGGGTGGCATACAATGAGCAGTTCTTC
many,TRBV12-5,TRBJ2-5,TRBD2,CASGLGLGREQTQYF,TGTGCTAGTGGTTTGGGCCTAGGGAGGGAGCAGACCCAGTACTTC
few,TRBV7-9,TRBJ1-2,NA,CASTSLGLYGYTF,TGTGCCAGCACGAGCTTGGGCCTCTATGGCTACACCTTC
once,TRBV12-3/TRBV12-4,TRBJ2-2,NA,CASSSVAPGELFF,TGTGCCAGCAGTTCAGTAGCTCCCGGGGAGCTGTTTTTT
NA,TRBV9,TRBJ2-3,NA,CASSVEISADTQYF,TGTGCCAGCAGCGTAGAGATAAGCGCAGATACGCAGTATTTT